These 11 T cell receptor beta chains were all obtained from the same sample, sequenced in a study of human T cells and chemical hapten exposure. TCRdb re-called the RACE reads with MiXCR, one entry per CDR3 protein. The sample consists of tens of thousands of distinct CDR3 sequences, around 9.9% of them appearing once. The time point denotes: pre-sensitization, week 0. The treatment is: therapeutic diphenylcyclopropenone sensitization with weekly scalp DPC. Sequences were derived from whole blood, sampled in connection with sensitization to the hapten diphenylcyclopropenone (DPC). The receptors shown here come from a woman aged 45-65 years with alopecia areata. Some clones in this sample may be carry-over from other donors' samples.

The V and J genes are TRBV24-1 and TRBJ2-2; 7 nucleotides align to TRBD1. The CDR3 consists of 15 residues. Germline V gene sequence: CDR1 KGHDR, CDR2 SFDVKD. J gave up 4 bases and V 5 bases, and 6 bases lay outside the gene matches. DNA for the CDR3: TGTGCCACCAGTGGACGGGACAGAGGCACCGGGGAGCTGTTTTTT. This codes for CATSGRDRGTGELFF.

This clonotype was detected many times. J is TRBJ1-2 and V is TRBV20-1; 7 nucleotides align to TRBD1. CDR3 length: 14 residues. Germline assignment: CDR1 DFQATT and CDR2 SNEGSKA (reference sequence). V shed 6 bases and J 8 bases; nucleotides not matched to a gene: 15. The CDR3 loop reads CSARPMEGASGYTF. The CDR3 coding sequence is TGCAGTGCCCGGCCGATGGAGGGGGCGTCCGGCTACACCTTC.

This CDR3 reads CASSFRGYESGELFF. The CDR3 region has the DNA TGTGCCAGCAGTTTTAGAGGGTATGAATCCGGGGAGCTGTTTTTT. V is TRBV12-3 or TRBV12-4 and J is TRBJ2-2, with TRBD2 as a possible D gene (5 bases). The CDR3 contains 15 residues. Trimming took 3 bases from V and 6 from J, leaving 14 bases between them.

This clonotype was seen a handful of times. The chain is built from TRBV5-1 and TRBJ1-3; the match to TRBD1 covers 7 bases. This CDR3 spans 14 amino acids. The V gene end was trimmed by 0 bases and the J gene end by 3 bases; junction bases not matched to a gene: 0. Germline CDR1 is SGHRS and CDR2 is YFSETQ. As DNA, the CDR3 is TGCGCCAGCAGCTTGGGACAGGGTGGAAACACCATATATTTT. This sequence encodes CASSLGQGGNTIYF.

The chain carries TRBV18 and TRBJ2-7; 10 bases agree with TRBD1. Losses at the gene ends were 0 bases for V and 4 bases for J; bases not matched to a gene: 3. This CDR3 contains 15 residues. CDR1 is KGHSH, CDR2 LQKENI, per germline. CDR3 amino acids: CASSPPGQGMYEQYF. CDR3 sequence (DNA): TGTGCCAGCTCACCACCGGGACAGGGGATGTACGAGCAGTACTTC.

This clonotype was observed many times. The junction shows a germline mismatch at one end, possibly a read error. The chain has TRBV10-2 and TRBJ2-7; maybe TRBD1 (5 bases). Per the germline V gene, CDR1 is WSHSY and CDR2 is SAAADI. The CDR3 length is 17 residues. For the CDR3, the DNA is TGCGCCAGCAGTGGGGCGGACATCAATTTGCCCTCCGACGAGCAGTACTTC. This encodes CASSGADINLPSDEQYF.

The V gene is TRBV7-2, the J gene TRBJ1-5; 7 bases are a match to TRBD1. CDR1 and CDR2 (germline): SGHTA, FQGNSA. The CDR3 is 16 residues long. Trimming cost V 2 bases and J 4 bases; bases outside gene matches: 8. The CDR3 here is CASSLKVSGGNQPQHF. CDR3 nucleotides: TGTGCCAGCAGCTTAAAGGTTTCAGGGGGGAATCAGCCCCAGCATTTT.

This clonotype was counted a single time. Being one base from a much bigger clone, this may be a read error. The chain carries TRBV7-8 and TRBJ1-5; 9 nucleotides agree with TRBD1. The CDR3 extends over 14 amino acids. CDR1 is SGHVS and CDR2 is FQNEAQ in the germline V gene. CDR3 protein: CANSLDRGNRPQHF. The DNA of the CDR3 is TGTGCCAACAGCTTAGACAGGGGGAATAGGCCCCAGCATTTT.

This clonotype has a count of ten or more. V is TRBV29-1 and J is TRBJ2-7; 7 bases match TRBD1. The germline CDR1 and CDR2 sequences are SQVTM and ANQGSEA. V trimming: 6 bases; J trimming: 2 bases; junction bases outside the gene matches: 7. The CDR3 extends over 13 amino acids. This chain's CDR3 is CSVAGTATYEQYF. CDR3 nucleotides: TGCAGCGTCGCCGGGACAGCCACCTACGAGCAGTACTTC.

The V and J genes are TRBV3-1 and TRBJ2-5, with D uncertain. The ends were cut back, 5 bases at V and 0 bases at J, with 13 bases in the middle. CDR1 and CDR2 (germline): LGHDT, YNNKEL (reference sequence). The CDR3 has 15 amino acids. The CDR3 protein is CASSVRGLYQETQYF. CDR3 DNA sequence: TGTGCCAGCAGCGTTCGCGGCCTCTACCAAGAGACCCAGTACTTC.

V usage is TRBV29-1 and J usage is TRBJ1-1; 9 bases match TRBD1. The V gene's germline CDR1 is SQVTM and CDR2 ANQGSEA. The CDR3 consists of 12 residues. After removal of 7 bases from V and 1 base from J, the junction contained 1 base not matched to a gene. CDR3 loop: CSADRGNTEAFF. DNA of the CDR3: TGCAGCGCGGACAGGGGGAACACTGAAGCTTTCTTT.